This record concerns one TCR beta chain sequence. Which antigen it targets is not known. There are no base qualities to consult, and no much larger clone falls within one base. The sample originates from a study of blood T cell repertoires in COVID-19 (dated by TCRdb to the early 2020s). Study-level background: The collaborator samples originated in the United States, Italy and Spain and spanned the acute and convalescent phases of COVID-19. The material from the prospective study consisted of cDNA or gDNA derived from T cells, B-cell-depleted T cells, or PBMCs. Subjects who had been exposed to COVID-19, were actively infected with it, or had recovered from it provided the deeply sampled blood TCRbeta repertoires that made up the dataset. The repertoires were made available in a free public database intended to serve as a resource for research on the immune response to SARS-CoV-2. Samples were obtained from the ongoing ImmuneRACE study (first 160 participants) and from over a thousand subjects provided by 6 global collaborators. The sample metadata nearly always contained a de-identified subject ID, COVID-19 status, age in years and sex. HLA class I and class II types, where available, came from metadata supplied by the sample provider rather than from assay-based typing. On the study overall, not on this receptor specifically: How much clinical and demographic metadata was included differed by source and by participant, and the metadata was provided uncurated.

Participants in the prospective study were enrolled through a virtual design, were aged 18 to 89 years, and lived in about 25 United States geographic areas. Cohort assignment in the prospective study relied on participant-reported clinical history from a screening survey and a study questionnaire. For ImmuneRACE Cohort 3, a participant was defined as recovered based on two consecutive negative NP/OP PCR tests, clearance by a healthcare professional, or resolution of symptoms. Each participant in the prospective study had whole blood, serum and a nasopharyngeal or oropharyngeal swab collected by mobile phlebotomists. Additional blood draws and questionnaires over an approximately 2-month period could optionally be provided by prospective study participants. Blood samples from the prospective study were shipped frozen or at room temperature prior to DNA extraction. The immunoSEQ Assay, a bias-controlled multiplex PCR, was used to amplify TCRbeta CDR3 regions from genomic DNA. For the original study's pipeline: The number of nucleated cells in each sample was estimated from the amplification of reference gene primers within the assay. Sequence reads were collapsed and filtered to measure the absolute abundance of every unique TCRbeta CDR3 rearrangement. For each sample, productive Simpson clonality was calculated as the square root of Simpson's diversity index over productive rearrangements. Imported from immuneACCESS, the table was reduced by TCRdb to in-frame sequences with V and J called. These copies leave out some clones; in studies compared against another copy, an unresolved V gene accounts for under half, and the cause of the remainder is not known. Clone size and the V and J calls come from that table; the DNA yielded D and trimming. The sample includes roughly 250,000 clones, with about 93% observed a single time. 1.5% to 2% of the sample comes from the top ten.

Including the terminal cysteine and phenylalanine, the CDR3 comprises 17 residues. The entry retains the CDR3 DNA only, 51 bases that are in frame from base 1. The sequence links TRBV21-1 to TRBJ1-4; the table's D call, TRBD1, has no DNA check behind it. TRBV21-1 is reported as a pseudogene. The specimen was PBMCs or T cells enriched from blood (not recorded which). This TCR was recovered from a woman under 30 who had recovered from COVID-19. The sequenced DNA is TGTGCCACCCGAGAAGGAATTCACCGGGACAGGAGCATTAAACTGTTTTTT. Its protein reads: CATREGIHRDRSIKLFF.